This is a list of T cell receptor beta chains from one sample in a study of T cells in Graves' hyperthyroidism and ophthalmopathy. TCRdb ran MiXCR on the multiplex PCR reads and lists one entry per CDR3 protein. The table records fewer than 750,000 distinct CDR3 sequences, 14% of them present only once. Sequencing input: blood. These receptor sequences come from a woman aged 45-65 years with Graves' ophthalmopathy. Both conserved end residues are trimmed from each CDR3. Where a row states a size, it is once, few, many or the class of an expanded clone; other rows omit it.

clone_size v_call cdr3_aa
many TRBV11-2 ASSSGTVSEQY
NA TRBV18 ASSPPTSGIKTDTQY
many TRBV7-9 ASSQTLGGLAGNQETQY
many TRBV6-2/TRBV6-3 ASRKGQGNNQPQH
many TRBV14 ASSPWTPVPYEQY
NA TRBV19 ASSPWGLAGDFDIQY
few TRBV7-2 ASSRSSGSPFYEQY
few TRBV6-1 ASIWSSGRVMNEQF
few TRBV6-2/TRBV6-3 ASRAPVTETQY
NA TRBV9 AGSEGTGGPTDTQY
many TRBV27 ASSSDRTRRETQY
NA TRBV14 ASSQVNEPYNEQF
NA TRBV5-5 ASSLGTGVGHEQY
few TRBV6-1 ASRGLADTDTQY
NA TRBV7-2 ASSLGRVAGGPMETQY
NA TRBV7-7 ASSRGLAGGLNTGELF
many TRBV27 ASSSRTGGLQETQY
many TRBV5-1 ASRPHSGANVLT
NA TRBV19 ASTHDRGAYNEQF
many TRBV3-1 ASSQQEYEQY
few TRBV15 ATSRVPGLAGVGSYNEQF
NA TRBV7-3 ASSPGPAEQF
few TRBV15 ATSRAAGVSNEQF
many TRBV7-9 ASSLVRSSYEQY
NA TRBV28 ASSLEGHPQETQY
many TRBV15 ATNLNRERETQY
NA TRBV7-3 ASSADSNTGELF
NA TRBV6-5 ASSYSGGTGLQPQH
many TRBV29-1 SAQGAGTDTQY
few TRBV6-5 ASSYFSLYSNQPQH